The clone carrying this T cell receptor beta chain was found a few times. Its target is not known. At one end the junction does not follow the germline gene, possibly because of a read error. The source of the sample is a study of cytomegalovirus exposure and HLA in healthy donors. About the research overall: Within an early data release were 65 million to 90 million unique TCRs drawn from HLA-typed donors. Overall study results and limits: The study put roughly 160 TCR beta chains on its list as cytomegalovirus-associated. A later analysis found that most CMV-associated TCR beta chains appeared HLA-restricted.

When sampled, the donors appeared nominally healthy, though they likely had unrecorded immune exposures. The CDR3 is 12 amino acids. CDR1 and CDR2 from the germline V gene are SEHNR and FQNEAQ (reference sequence). The PCR had 60 Vbeta and 13 Jbeta primers. TCRdb's copy holds only in-frame clones and misses some; the assay was immunoSEQ multiplex PCR. The table lists roughly 150,000 clones, about four fifths of them singletons. V is TRBV7-9 and J is TRBJ2-5; no clear D gene. Source material: PBMCs. The receptor was isolated from a man younger than 40 in good health. CDR3 nucleotides: TGTTCCAGCAGCCCCTCCGGGGAGACCCAGTACTTC. The encoded protein is CSSSPSGETQYF.